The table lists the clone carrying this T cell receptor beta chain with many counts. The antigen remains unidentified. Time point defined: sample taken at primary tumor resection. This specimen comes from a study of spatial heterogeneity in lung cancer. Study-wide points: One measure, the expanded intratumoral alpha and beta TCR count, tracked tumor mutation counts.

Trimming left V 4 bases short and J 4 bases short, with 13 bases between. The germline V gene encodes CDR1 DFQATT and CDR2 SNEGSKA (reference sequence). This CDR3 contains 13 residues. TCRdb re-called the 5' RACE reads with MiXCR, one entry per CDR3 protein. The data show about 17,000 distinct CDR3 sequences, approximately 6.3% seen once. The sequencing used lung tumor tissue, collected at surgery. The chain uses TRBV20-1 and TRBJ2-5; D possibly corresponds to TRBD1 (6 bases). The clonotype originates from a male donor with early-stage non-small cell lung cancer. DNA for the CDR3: TGCAGTGCTAAATCAGGGGCACGAGAGACCCAGTACTTC. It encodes CSAKSGARETQYF.